Detailed here is one T cell receptor (beta chain). Trimming pared 4 bases from V and 0 bases from J, leaving 9 bases between. Germline CDR1 reads SGHAT; CDR2 reads FQNNGV. The CDR3 length is 15 residues. The data were obtained in a study of cytotoxic CD8 clonotypes in ibrutinib-treated CLL. Study information: Among patients, around 25 responded partially and 2 completely; 14 then stayed remitted and around 12 progressed after median about 68 months. Treatment had run for a median about twelve months, range 6 to 36, when response samples were taken.

Method: immunoSEQ multiplex PCR; TCRdb's copy keeps in-frame clones and lacks some. The sample consists of around 250,000 clones, around 70% of them appearing once. The chain employs TRBV11-2 and TRBJ2-2; D is ambiguous. The source is a human donor with chronic lymphocytic leukemia. Sample: PBMCs, taken after 24 months of ibrutinib treatment. CDR3 nucleotide sequence: TGTGCCAGCAGCTCGGTATGGGCGAACACCGGGGAGCTGTTTTTT. Its translation: CASSSVWANTGELFF.